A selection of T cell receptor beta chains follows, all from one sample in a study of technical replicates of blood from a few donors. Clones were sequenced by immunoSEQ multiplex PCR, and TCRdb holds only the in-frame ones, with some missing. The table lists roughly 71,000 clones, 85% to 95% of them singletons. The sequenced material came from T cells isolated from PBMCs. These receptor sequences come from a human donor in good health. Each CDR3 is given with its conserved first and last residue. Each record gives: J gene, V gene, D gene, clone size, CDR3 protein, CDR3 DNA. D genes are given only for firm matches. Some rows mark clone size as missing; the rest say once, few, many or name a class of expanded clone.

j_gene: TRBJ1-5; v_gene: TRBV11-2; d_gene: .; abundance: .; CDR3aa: CASSLDSQANQPQHF; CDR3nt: TGTGCCAGCAGCTTAGATTCGCAGGCCAATCAGCCCCAGCATTTT
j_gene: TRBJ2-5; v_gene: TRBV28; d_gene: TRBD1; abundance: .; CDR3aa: CASRRDRGRETQYF; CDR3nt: TGTGCCAGCAGAAGGGACAGGGGAAGGGAGACCCAGTACTTC
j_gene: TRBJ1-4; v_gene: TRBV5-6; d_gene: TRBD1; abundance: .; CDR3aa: CASSLRGPNEKLFF; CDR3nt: TGTGCCAGCAGCCTCAGGGGGCCTAATGAAAAACTGTTTTTT
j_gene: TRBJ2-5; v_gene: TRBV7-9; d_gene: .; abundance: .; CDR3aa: CASSLASFPQYF; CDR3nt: TGTGCCAGCAGCTTAGCCTCCTTTCCCCAGTACTTC
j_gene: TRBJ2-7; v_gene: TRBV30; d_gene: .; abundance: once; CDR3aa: CAWSGGDSRKYF; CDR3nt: TGTGCCTGGAGTGGGGGGGATTCTAGGAAGTACTTC
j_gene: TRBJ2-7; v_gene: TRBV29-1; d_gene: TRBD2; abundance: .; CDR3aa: CSVEDGEPTSGAFKQYF; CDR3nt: TGCAGCGTTGAAGATGGGGAGCCGACTAGCGGGGCCTTCAAGCAGTACTTC
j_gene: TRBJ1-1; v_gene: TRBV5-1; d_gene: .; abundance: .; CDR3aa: CASNSGGLRTEAFF; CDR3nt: TGCGCCAGCAACTCGGGGGGGTTGAGGACTGAAGCTTTCTTT
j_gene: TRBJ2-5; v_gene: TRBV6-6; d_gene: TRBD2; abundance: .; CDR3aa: CASSVTSGRASETQYF; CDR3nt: TGTGCCAGCAGTGTGACTAGCGGGAGGGCCTCGGAGACCCAGTACTTC
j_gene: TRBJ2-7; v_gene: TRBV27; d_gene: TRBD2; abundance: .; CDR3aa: CASSPTGLGFYEQYF; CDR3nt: TGTGCCAGCAGTCCAACGGGACTAGGTTTCTACGAGCAGTACTTC
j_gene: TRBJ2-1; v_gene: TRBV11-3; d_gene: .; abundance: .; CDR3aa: CASSLEGGTSLRNEQFF; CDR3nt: TGTGCCAGCAGCTTAGAAGGCGGGACCTCCCTACGAAATGAGCAGTTCTTC
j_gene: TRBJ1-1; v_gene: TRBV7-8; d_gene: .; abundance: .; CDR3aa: CASTRGTLNTEAFF; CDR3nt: TGTGCCAGCACCCGCGGGACGCTGAACACTGAAGCTTTCTTT
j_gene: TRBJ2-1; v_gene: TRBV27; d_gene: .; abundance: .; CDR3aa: CASSYSSFDEQFF; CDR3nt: TGTGCCAGCAGTTATAGTAGTTTCGATGAGCAGTTCTTC
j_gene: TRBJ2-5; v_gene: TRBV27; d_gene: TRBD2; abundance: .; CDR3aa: CASSGTSGRVGETQYF; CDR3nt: TGTGCCAGCAGTGGGACTAGCGGGAGGGTGGGAGAGACCCAGTACTTC
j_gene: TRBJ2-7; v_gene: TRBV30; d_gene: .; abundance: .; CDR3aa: CACLTGYEQYF; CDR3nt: TGTGCCTGCCTTACAGGGTACGAGCAGTACTTC
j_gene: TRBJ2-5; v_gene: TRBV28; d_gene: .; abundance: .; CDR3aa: CASSLWSREPGLQETQYF; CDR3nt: TGTGCCAGCAGTTTATGGTCTCGGGAACCGGGATTACAAGAGACCCAGTACTTC
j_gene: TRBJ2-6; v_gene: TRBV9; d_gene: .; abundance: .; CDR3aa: CASSVGAAGANVLTF; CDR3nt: TGTGCCAGCAGCGTTGGGGCAGCTGGGGCCAACGTCCTGACTTTC
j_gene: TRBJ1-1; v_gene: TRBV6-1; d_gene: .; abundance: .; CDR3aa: CASSELSVGDTEAFF; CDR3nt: TGTGCCAGCAGTGAACTGTCCGTGGGAGACACTGAAGCTTTCTTT
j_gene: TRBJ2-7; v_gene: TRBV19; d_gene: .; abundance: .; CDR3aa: CASRDSGSYEQYF; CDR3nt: TGTGCCAGTAGGGACAGTGGGTCCTACGAGCAGTACTTC
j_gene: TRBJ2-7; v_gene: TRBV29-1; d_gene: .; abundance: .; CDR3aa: CSVDTSYEQYF; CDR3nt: TGCAGCGTCGATACTTCCTACGAGCAGTACTTC
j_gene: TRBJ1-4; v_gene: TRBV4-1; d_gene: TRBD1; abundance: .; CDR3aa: CASSQRDRTEKLFF; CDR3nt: TGCGCCAGCAGCCAAAGGGACAGGACCGAAAAACTGTTTTTT